Listed below are T cell receptor beta chains from one sample, sequenced in a study of blood T cells in healthy people across ages. From the 5' RACE reads, TCRdb called clonotypes with MiXCR, one entry per CDR3 protein. The table shows around 780,000 distinct CDR3 sequences, with about 26% occurring only once. These sequences were also reported in another study, on T cells of mothers and their children.

Sample: blood. The receptors were gathered from a boy aged 10-17 years in good health. Both conserved end residues are part of each CDR3. The D gene is left open where the match is weak. Not every row has a clone size; where given, it reads once, few, many or a size class.

TRBJ2-7 few TRBV12-3/TRBV12-4 TRBD1 CASSAEYRGISYEQYF TGTGCCAGCAGTGCGGAATACAGGGGAATCTCCTACGAGCAGTACTTC
TRBJ2-5 - TRBV12-5 - CALQRYQETQYF TGTGCTCTTCAGAGGTACCAAGAGACCCAGTACTTC
TRBJ1-2 - TRBV12-3/TRBV12-4 TRBD1 CASTPGGGGYTF TGTGCCAGCACCCCAGGGGGAGGTGGCTACACCTTC
TRBJ2-7 many TRBV4-1 - CASSQDLAGGSYEQYF TGCGCCAGCAGCCAAGATCTGGCAGGAGGCTCCTACGAGCAGTACTTC
TRBJ2-6 - TRBV18 TRBD2 CASSPLTSGGAVGANVLTF TGTGCCAGCTCACCGTTGACTAGCGGGGGGGCAGTTGGGGCCAACGTCCTGACTTTC
TRBJ2-4 - TRBV11-2 - CASSLDGWSGLVAKNIQYF TGTGCCAGCAGCTTAGATGGTTGGTCGGGGCTGGTGGCCAAAAACATTCAGTACTTC
TRBJ2-5 few TRBV29-1 - CSVESAGGGETQYF TGCAGCGTTGAATCGGCAGGTGGAGGAGAGACCCAGTACTTC
TRBJ1-5 few TRBV28 - CASRSNQPQHF TGTGCCAGCAGGAGCAATCAGCCCCAGCATTTT
TRBJ1-2 few TRBV29-1 - CSVGSGGYTF TGCAGCGTTGGGAGTGGGGGCTACACCTTC
TRBJ2-5 - TRBV6-5 - CASRWTVSETQYF TGTGCCAGCAGGTGGACAGTGAGTGAGACCCAGTACTTC
TRBJ1-2 - TRBV11-3 - CASSIDRAGGYTF TGTGCCAGCAGCATAGATCGAGCGGGTGGCTACACCTTC
TRBJ2-1 few TRBV2 TRBD2 CASILRLAGDNEQFF TGTGCCAGCATCCTCCGACTAGCGGGGGACAATGAGCAGTTCTTC
TRBJ2-3 - TRBV7-6 - CASSLVLGSADTQYF TGTGCCAGCAGCTTAGTGTTGGGTAGCGCAGATACGCAGTATTTT
TRBJ2-5 - TRBV7-9 - CASGLGGGRETQYF TGTGCCAGCGGCTTAGGAGGGGGGCGAGAGACCCAGTACTTC
TRBJ2-7 - TRBV28 - CASSSWRGSYEQYF TGTGCCAGCAGTTCATGGAGGGGCTCCTACGAGCAGTACTTC
TRBJ2-1 - TRBV18 TRBD1 CASSPSGTDNEQFF TGTGCCAGCTCACCATCCGGGACAGATAATGAGCAGTTCTTC
TRBJ1-1 - TRBV19 - CASSIMDTEAFF TGTGCCAGTAGTATAATGGACACTGAAGCTTTCTTT
TRBJ1-1 - TRBV29-1 - CSVEDPGLSTEAFF TGCAGCGTTGAAGATCCAGGGCTGAGCACTGAAGCTTTCTTT
TRBJ2-6 - TRBV28 - CASRSQQAGANVLTF TGTGCCAGCAGGAGTCAGCAGGCTGGGGCCAACGTCCTGACTTTC
TRBJ2-4 - TRBV2 TRBD1 CASSSGTGLAKNIQYF TGTGCCAGCAGCTCCGGGACAGGGCTGGCCAAAAACATTCAGTACTTC
TRBJ1-3 - TRBV5-1 TRBD1 CASSPGQGAKWTIYF TGCGCCAGCAGCCCCGGGCAGGGGGCGAAGTGGACCATATATTTT
TRBJ2-1 - TRBV2 TRBD1 CASRQGGNEQFF TGTGCCAGCCGACAGGGGGGGAATGAGCAGTTCTTC
TRBJ2-7 - TRBV29-1 - CSVEDGVDEQYF TGCAGCGTTGAAGATGGGGTGGACGAGCAGTACTTC
TRBJ2-3 - TRBV10-3 - CAIRRDPSTDTQYF TGTGCCATCAGGCGGGACCCAAGCACAGATACGCAGTATTTT
TRBJ2-1 - TRBV3-1 - CASSQTYPRNEQFF TGTGCCAGCAGCCAAACGTATCCCCGGAATGAGCAGTTCTTC
TRBJ2-7 few TRBV6-1 - CASSEGGREQYF TGTGCCAGCAGTGAAGGTGGGCGGGAGCAGTACTTC
TRBJ1-3 few TRBV15 - CATSKGRDWSGNTIYF TGTGCCACCAGCAAGGGGAGGGATTGGTCTGGAAACACCATATATTTT
TRBJ1-2 - TRBV14 TRBD1 CASSPRDRSYGYTF TGTGCCAGCAGCCCCCGGGACAGAAGCTATGGCTACACCTTC
TRBJ2-4 few TRBV12-3/TRBV12-4 TRBD2 CASRDTSGEDIQYF TGTGCCAGCAGGGATACTAGCGGGGAGGACATTCAGTACTTC
TRBJ1-6 - TRBV28 - CASRASNSPLHF TGTGCCAGCAGGGCTTCTAATTCACCCCTCCACTTT
TRBJ2-5 few TRBV24-1 - CATSDLWGETQYF TGTGCCACCAGTGATCTTTGGGGCGAGACCCAGTACTTC
TRBJ1-5 - TRBV5-5 - CASSGAGYGSNQPQHF TGTGCCAGCAGCGGTGCCGGTTACGGAAGCAATCAGCCCCAGCATTTT
TRBJ1-2 few TRBV7-9 - CASSLGDMANYGYTF TGTGCCAGCAGCTTAGGGGACATGGCTAACTATGGCTACACCTTC
TRBJ2-5 few TRBV12-3/TRBV12-4 TRBD2 CASSLAIRLAGAPRETQYF TGTGCCAGCAGTTTAGCGATACGGCTAGCGGGGGCCCCCCGGGAGACCCAGTACTTC
TRBJ2-7 - TRBV7-2 TRBD2 CASSLYVSGGVDNEQVF TGTGCCAGCAGCTTATATGTTAGCGGGGGGGTCGACAATGAGCAGGTCTTC
TRBJ2-1 - TRBV7-9 TRBD2 CASSPSRGSGGESNEQFF TGTGCCAGCAGCCCCTCAAGGGGTAGCGGGGGGGAGAGCAATGAGCAGTTCTTC
TRBJ1-2 - TRBV12-3/TRBV12-4 - CASTRAGSNYGYTF TGTGCCAGCACCAGAGCAGGGTCCAACTATGGCTACACCTTC